This TCR beta chain originates from a study of blood T cell repertoires in COVID-19. As for the study in general: Samples representing acute and convalescent COVID-19 were sourced from the United States, Italy and Spain. In each case, the material was cDNA or gDNA derived from T cells, B-cell-depleted T cells, or PBMCs.

The CDR3 consists of 12 residues. Germline-derived CDR1 and CDR2 are MNHEY and SMNVEV (reference sequence). The V end lost 7 bases, the J end lost 11 bases, and 17 bases lay between the germline ends. Authors' methods: Scientists estimated how many nucleated cells there were by amplifying reference gene primers. Using immunoSEQ multiplex PCR, the repertoire was profiled, and TCRdb retains in-frame clones only, with some absent. That table supplies the V and J calls and clone size; D and trimming were determined from the DNA. The sample lists over 70,000 clones; 70% to 85% were seen once. The clonotype comes from an older woman with acute or convalescent COVID-19. The genes are TRBV27 and TRBJ1-1, with D possibly being TRBD1 (5 bases). What was sequenced was peripheral blood. The CDR3 DNA reads TGTGCCAGCACCCAAGCGGGGGGACTGGCTTTCTTT. It is translated as CASTQAGGLAFF.